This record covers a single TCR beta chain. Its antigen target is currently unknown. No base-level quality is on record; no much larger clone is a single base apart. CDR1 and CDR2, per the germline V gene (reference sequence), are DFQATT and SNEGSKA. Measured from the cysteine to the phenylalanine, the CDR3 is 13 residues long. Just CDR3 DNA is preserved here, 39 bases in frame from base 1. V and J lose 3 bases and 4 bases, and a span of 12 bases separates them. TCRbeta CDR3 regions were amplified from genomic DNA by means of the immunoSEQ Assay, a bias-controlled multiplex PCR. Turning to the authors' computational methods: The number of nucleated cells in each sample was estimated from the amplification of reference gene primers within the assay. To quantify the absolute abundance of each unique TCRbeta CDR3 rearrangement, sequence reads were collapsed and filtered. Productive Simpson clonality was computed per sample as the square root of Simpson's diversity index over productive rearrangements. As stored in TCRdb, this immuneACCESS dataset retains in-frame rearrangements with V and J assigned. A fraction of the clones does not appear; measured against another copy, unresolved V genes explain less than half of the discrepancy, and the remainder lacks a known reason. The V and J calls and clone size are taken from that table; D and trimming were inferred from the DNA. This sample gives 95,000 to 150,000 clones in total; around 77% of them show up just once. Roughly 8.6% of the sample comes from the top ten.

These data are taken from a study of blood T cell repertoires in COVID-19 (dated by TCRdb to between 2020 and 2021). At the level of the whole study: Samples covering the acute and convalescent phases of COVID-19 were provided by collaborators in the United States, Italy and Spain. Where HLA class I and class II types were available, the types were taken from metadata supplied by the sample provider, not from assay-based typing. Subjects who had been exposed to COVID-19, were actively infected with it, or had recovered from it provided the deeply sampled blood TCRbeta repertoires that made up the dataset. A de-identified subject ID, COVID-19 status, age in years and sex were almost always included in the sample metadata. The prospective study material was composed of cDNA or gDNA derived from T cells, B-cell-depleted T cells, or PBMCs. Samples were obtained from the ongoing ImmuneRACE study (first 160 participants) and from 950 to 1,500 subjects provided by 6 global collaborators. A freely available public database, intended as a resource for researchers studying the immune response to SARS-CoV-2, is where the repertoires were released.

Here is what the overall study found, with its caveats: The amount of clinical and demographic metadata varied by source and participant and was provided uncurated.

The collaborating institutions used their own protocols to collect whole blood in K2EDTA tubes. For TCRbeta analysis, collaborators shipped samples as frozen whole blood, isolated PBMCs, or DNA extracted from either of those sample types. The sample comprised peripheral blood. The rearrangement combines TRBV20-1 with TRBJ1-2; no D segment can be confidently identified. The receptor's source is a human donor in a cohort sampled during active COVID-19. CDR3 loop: CSASDLQFYGYTF. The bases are TGCAGTGCTAGTGACTTGCAGTTCTATGGCTACACCTTC.